This paragraph covers one T cell receptor (beta chain) sequence. The antigen is not known. This specimen belongs to a study of blood T cells in healthy people across ages. V shed 9 bases and J 3 bases; nucleotides not matched to a gene: 9. CDR1 is SGHRS, CDR2 YFSETQ, per germline. The CDR3 is 15 residues long. Per sample, at least 5.5 micrograms of total RNA were extracted. The second PCR ran roughly 7 to 12 cycles with a sample-barcoded 5' primer and J-beta primers. Each cDNA molecule received a tag from a template-switch adaptor that had 12 random nucleotides. TCRdb itself ran the 5' RACE reads through MiXCR, one entry per CDR3 protein. Counted here are about 1.6 million distinct CDR3 sequences, about 35% occurring once; the ten biggest clones make up approximately 10%. General study points: TCR beta diversity per million T cells fell roughly linearly with age. With donor CMV status unknown, expanded clonotype changes were possibly confounded.

The receptor's source is a woman in her twenties or thirties in good health. The rearrangement uses TRBV5-1 and TRBJ2-1; 10 bases map to TRBD1. Sequenced: blood. CDR3 amino acids: CATRGQGGIYNEQFF. In nucleotides, the CDR3 is TGCGCCACCCGAGGACAGGGGGGGATCTACAATGAGCAGTTCTTC.